This TCR beta chain was identified in a study of CD8+ T cells in alopecia areata. Study conclusions and caveats: Sharing of TCRs across patients appeared less clear than in mice, possibly for HLA-related reasons.

This clone was seen at least ten times. Antigen specificity is unknown. RNA extraction and reverse transcription yielded cDNA as sequencing template. Libraries were prepared by immunoSEQ multiplex PCR; TCRdb keeps only in-frame clonotypes and omits some of them. The data contain approximately 150,000 clones, roughly 44% of them singletons. CDR1 and CDR2 from the germline V gene are MDHEN and SYDVKM. The CDR3 contains 14 residues. Trimming removed 5 bases from V and 4 bases from J, with 12 bases in between. The chain combines TRBV28 with TRBJ2-1; possible D gene TRBD1, 6 bases. The sequence was obtained from a human donor with alopecia areata. Sequencing was carried out using CD4+ T cells sorted from blood. The CDR3 spells CASSQRQVYNEQFF. CDR3 in DNA: TGTGCCAGCAGTCAGAGACAGGTTTACAATGAGCAGTTCTTC.